These 27 T cell receptor beta chains originate from one sample sequenced in a study of blood T cell repertoires in COVID-19. Some clones are missing from TCRdb's copy, which holds only in-frame ones; the method was immunoSEQ multiplex PCR. This sample has 400,000 to 450,000 clones; roughly 90% occur once, and the top ten carry roughly 0.84%. Sequenced sample: peripheral blood. Source of these receptors: a man aged 18 to 35 with COVID-19, enrolled during active disease.

The genes are TRBV10-2 and TRBJ2-1; a possible D gene is TRBD1 (6 bases). The length of the CDR3 is 13 residues. The germline V and J ends were trimmed by 6 bases and 8 bases, with 14 bases remaining between them. Germline CDR1 and CDR2: WSHSY and SAAADI. CDR3 DNA: TGCGCCAGCAGCCGCTCAGGGGAACATGAGCAGTTCTTC. Protein product: CASSRSGEHEQFF.

The chain links TRBV5-1 to TRBJ2-1; 10 bases line up with TRBD2. The CDR3 has 14 residues. Germline V CDR1 and CDR2: SGHRS, YFSETQ. J lost 13 bases, V lost 0 bases, and 7 bases had no gene match. CDR3 sequence (DNA): TGCGCCAGCAGCTTGGAGGAGCGGGGGGGCCCCCAGTTCTTC. Protein product: CASSLEERGGPQFF.

The chain carries TRBV4-1 and TRBJ1-6; maybe TRBD1 (5 bases). The V gene's germline CDR1 is MGHRA and CDR2 YSYEKL. Trimming removed 3 bases from V and 7 bases from J, with 10 bases in between. The CDR3 runs 14 residues. The CDR3 DNA reads as TGCGCCAGCAGCCACCCAGGGCCGAATTCACCCCTCCACTTT. Translating gives CASSHPGPNSPLHF.

This sequence joins TRBV27 and TRBJ2-4; 9 bases are a match to TRBD1. The CDR3 loop spans 15 amino acids. Trimming at V came to 5 bases and at J to 8 bases, leaving 10 bases not matched to a gene. Germline V gene data show CDR1 as MNHEY and CDR2 as SMNVEV (reference sequence). CDR3 amino acids: CASSPGTGFRDIQYF. CDR3 sequence (DNA): TGTGCCAGCAGTCCCGGGACAGGGTTTAGGGACATTCAGTACTTC.

The chain has TRBV6-1 and TRBJ1-2, with D perhaps TRBD1 (5 bases). Germline assignment: CDR1 MNHNS and CDR2 SASEGT. The V end was cut by 2 bases, the J end by 2 bases, with 9 bases between. The CDR3 runs to 14 residues. CDR3 in amino acids: CASSEIDSNYGYTF. CDR3 DNA sequence: TGTGCCAGCAGTGAAATAGACAGCAACTATGGCTACACCTTC.

The V gene is TRBV4-1, the J gene TRBJ2-1; D unclear. This CDR3 has 15 amino acids. Germline V gene lookup returns CDR1 MGHRA and CDR2 YSYEKL. The V end was cut by 5 bases, the J end by 3 bases, with 14 bases between. CDR3 amino acids: CASSSGTRHYNEQFF. The DNA of the CDR3 is TGCGCCAGCAGCTCCGGTACCCGCCACTACAATGAGCAGTTCTTC.

The chain is built from TRBV18 and TRBJ2-3, with 12 bases identical to TRBD2. The V gene's germline CDR1 is KGHSH and CDR2 LQKENI. V gave up 0 bases and J gave up 6 bases; unmatched junction bases: 7. CDR3 length equals 17 residues. For the CDR3, the DNA is TGTGCCAGCTCACCACCCGGACTAGCGGGAAGGGCCGATACGCAGTATTTT. It codes for CASSPPGLAGRADTQYF.

The gene calls are TRBV7-9 and TRBJ2-1; 7 bases align to TRBD1. V lost 4 bases, J lost 1 base, and 10 bases stayed unmatched. The CDR3 loop spans 17 amino acids. Germline CDR1 SEHNR, CDR2 FQNEAQ (reference sequence). CDR3 bases: TGTGCCAGCAGCTCTACCTCTTTGACAGGGTCCTACAATGAGCAGTTCTTC. It encodes CASSSTSLTGSYNEQFF.

This chain joins TRBV12-3 or TRBV12-4 and TRBJ2-3; D possibly corresponds to TRBD2 (6 bases). The CDR3 loop spans 12 amino acids. Trimming left V 7 bases short and J 7 bases short, with 12 bases between. DNA for the CDR3: TGTGCCAGCACCTCTAGCGAGAATACGCAGTATTTT. Translating gives CASTSSENTQYF.

The rearrangement links TRBV9 to TRBJ2-3; 10 nucleotides match TRBD2. This CDR3 spans 17 amino acids. Trimming took 0 bases from V and 10 from J; bases not matched to a gene: 14. Germline values: CDR1 SGDLS, CDR2 YYNGEE. This CDR3 reads CASSVGSSGGPHVAQYF. CDR3 in DNA: TGTGCCAGCAGCGTAGGGAGTAGCGGGGGGCCCCATGTGGCGCAGTATTTT.

The chain carries TRBV27 and TRBJ2-2; 10 bases are a match to TRBD2. Trimming removed 4 bases from V and 7 bases from J; junction bases left unmatched: 15. Germline CDR1 MNHEY, CDR2 SMNVEV (reference sequence). The CDR3 totals 18 residues. CDR3 nucleotide sequence: TGTGCCAGCAGTTCCCCGGACGGGCTAGCGGGAGTTAACGGGGAGCTGTTTTTT. This codes for CASSSPDGLAGVNGELFF.

The chain is built from TRBV30 and TRBJ2-1; TRBD2 matches at 7 bases. Per the germline V gene, CDR1 is GTSNPN and CDR2 is SVGIG (reference sequence). V was clipped by 2 bases and J by 10 bases; unmatched bases: 8. The CDR3 is 13 amino acids. In DNA form, the CDR3 reads TGTGCCTGGAGTCCCGGGAGCGGGAACGAGCAGTTCTTC. It encodes CAWSPGSGNEQFF.

The chain is built from TRBV2 and TRBJ2-3, with 10 bases aligning to TRBD1. The CDR3 is made up of 15 amino acids. V was clipped by 7 bases and J by 6 bases; unmatched bases: 10. Germline V lookup: CDR1 SNHLY, CDR2 FYNNEI. The CDR3 protein is CASTNDGTGVDTQYF. In DNA, the CDR3 is TGTGCCAGCACAAATGACGGGACAGGGGTGGATACGCAGTATTTT.

The table lists this clone with a count of one. The genes are TRBV7-9 and TRBJ2-3; 8 bases line up with TRBD1. Unmatched junction bases numbered 6, after V lost 5 bases and J lost 2 bases. This CDR3 has 15 residues. Germline loops: CDR1 SEHNR, CDR2 FQNEAQ (reference sequence). CDR3 sequence: CASSTRDRPTDTQYF. The DNA for the CDR3 is TGTGCCAGCAGCACCCGGGACAGGCCCACAGATACGCAGTATTTT.

The chain is built from TRBV18 and TRBJ2-4, with D perhaps matching TRBD1 (6 bases). V was shortened by 5 bases and J by 6 bases, with 11 bases between the two germline ends. The CDR3 has 13 residues. Germline values: CDR1 KGHSH, CDR2 LQKENI. In DNA form, the CDR3 reads TGTGCCAGCTCAGTGTTACAGGGAAACATTCAGTACTTC. Its translation: CASSVLQGNIQYF.

This chain joins TRBV29-1 and TRBJ1-1; possible D gene TRBD1, 6 bases. Germline-derived CDR1 and CDR2 are SQVTM and ANQGSEA. Trimming removed 3 bases from V and 10 bases from J, with 15 bases in between. The CDR3 is made up of 12 amino acids. The CDR3: CSVDHYRAGAFF. The CDR3 DNA reads TGCAGCGTTGACCACTACAGGGCAGGAGCTTTCTTT.

This clone has just a few counts. The chain employs TRBV3-1 (or the pseudogene TRBV3-2) and TRBJ1-1, with 10 bases fitting TRBD1. Losses at the gene ends were 4 bases for V and 7 bases for J; bases not matched to a gene: 6. Germline CDR1 LGHDT, CDR2 YNNKEL (reference sequence). This CDR3 spans 14 amino acids. The CDR3 DNA follows: TGTGCCAGCAGCCCCGGGACAGGGGCTGGTGAAGCTTTCTTT. Its translation: CASSPGTGAGEAFF.

The chain employs TRBV7-2 and TRBJ1-2; tentatively, D is TRBD1 (5 bases). Trimming removed 1 base from V and 6 bases from J, with 9 bases in between. This CDR3 has 13 residues. Germline values: CDR1 SGHTA, CDR2 FQGNSA. The CDR3 loop is CASSLGQGNGYTF. Here the CDR3 DNA reads TGTGCCAGCAGCTTAGGCCAGGGAAATGGCTACACCTTC.

The gene calls are TRBV9 and TRBJ2-1; TRBD2 matches at 14 bases. The CDR3 runs 19 residues. Germline CDR1 and CDR2: SGDLS and YYNGEE. Unmatched junction bases numbered 13, after V lost 4 bases and J lost 4 bases. Here the CDR3 reads CASSPITGTSGSSYNEQFF. As DNA, the CDR3 is TGTGCCAGCAGCCCTATTACCGGGACTAGCGGGAGCTCTTACAATGAGCAGTTCTTC. The entire variable domain, with the rest obtained from reference TRBV9 and TRBJ2-1, is as follows: DSGVTQTPKHLITATGQRVTLRCSPRSGDLSVYWYQQSLDQGLQFLIQYYNGEERAKGNILERFSAQQFPDLHSELNLSSLELGDSALYFCASSPITGTSGSSYNEQFFGPGTRLTVL.

The chain is built from TRBV19 and TRBJ2-7; D call uncertain. CDR1 LNHDA and CDR2 SQIVND come from the germline V gene (reference sequence). The CDR3 loop spans 11 amino acids. The ends were cut back, 3 bases at V and 4 bases at J, with 4 bases in the middle. The CDR3, as DNA: TGTGCCAGTAGTATCGGGTACGAGCAGTACTTC. Translating it yields CASSIGYEQYF. Full variable domain (outside the CDR3, taken from reference TRBV19 and TRBJ2-7): DGGITQSPKYLFRKEGQNVTLSCEQNLNHDAMYWYRQDPGQGLRLIYYSQIVNDFQKGDIAEGYSVSREKKESFPLTVTSAQKNPTAFYLCASSIGYEQYFGPGTRLTVT.

The chain uses TRBV7-2 and TRBJ2-1, with 7 bases lining up with TRBD1. The CDR3 has 15 residues. J was trimmed by 0 bases and V by 5 bases; bases with no gene match: 4. Germline values: CDR1 SGHTA, CDR2 FQGNSA. CDR3 amino acids: CASSTRQGSYNEQFF. CDR3 bases: TGTGCCAGCAGCACCCGACAGGGCTCCTACAATGAGCAGTTCTTC.

This chain joins TRBV2 and TRBJ2-5; D might be TRBD2 (7 bases). This CDR3 spans 17 amino acids. V lost 7 bases and J 3 bases, leaving 24 bases between the germline ends. Germline assignment: CDR1 SNHLY and CDR2 FYNNEI. CDR3 region: CASTDLSGGGVEETQYF. The CDR3 nucleotides are TGTGCCAGCACCGACCTTAGTGGCGGGGGCGTAGAAGAGACCCAGTACTTC.

The chain couples TRBV5-1 to TRBJ1-1, with 8 nucleotides matching TRBD1. The V gene end was trimmed by 5 bases and the J gene end by 6 bases; junction bases not matched to a gene: 3. CDR3 length: 12 amino acids. The germline V gene has CDR1 SGHRS and CDR2 YFSETQ. The CDR3 coding sequence is TGCGCCAGCAGGGCAGGGGGCCCTGAAGCTTTCTTT. The encoded protein is CASRAGGPEAFF.

This chain joins TRBV6-5 and TRBJ1-3; D call uncertain. The CDR3 runs to 13 residues. CDR1 is MNHEY and CDR2 is SVGAGI in the germline V gene. The germline V and J ends were trimmed by 6 bases and 3 bases, with 9 bases remaining between them. CDR3 nucleotide sequence: TGTGCCAGCAGGGAGGTTAATGGAAACACCATATATTTT. The encoded protein is CASREVNGNTIYF.

The chain employs TRBV6-5 and TRBJ1-1; TRBD1 is a possible D gene (5 bases). Per the germline V gene, CDR1 is MNHEY and CDR2 is SVGAGI. V dropped 3 bases and J dropped 7 bases, with 15 bases sitting between them. This CDR3 contains 14 residues. The CDR3, as DNA: TGTGCCAGCAGTTATCGATCAGGGCGGAATGAAGCTTTCTTT. Protein sequence: CASSYRSGRNEAFF.

The chain has TRBV7-9 and TRBJ2-2; 9 positions agree with TRBD1. V trimming: 5 bases; J trimming: 6 bases; junction bases outside the gene matches: 13. Germline V gene lookup returns CDR1 SEHNR and CDR2 FQNEAQ (reference sequence). CDR3 length: 17 amino acids. CDR3 sequence reads: CASSERDPGQGPGELFF. DNA of the CDR3: TGTGCCAGCAGCGAACGGGACCCAGGACAGGGGCCCGGGGAGCTGTTTTTT. Combining the CDR3 with reference TRBV7-9 and TRBJ2-2 gives the whole variable domain DTGVSQNPRHKITKRGQNVTFRCDPISEHNRLYWYRQTLGQGPEFLTYFQNEAQLEKSRLLSDRFSAERPKGSFSTLEIQRTEQGDSAMYLCASSERDPGQGPGELFFGEGSRLTVL.

The sample holds one count of this clone. The chain uses TRBV4-1 and TRBJ2-5, with TRBD2 matching 10 bases. Trimming removed 4 bases from V and 6 bases from J; junction bases left unmatched: 11. The V gene's germline CDR1 is MGHRA and CDR2 YSYEKL. This CDR3 is 16 amino acids long. DNA for the CDR3: TGCGCCAGCAGCCTAGTAGCGGGAGGCCCCAAAAAGACCCAGTACTTC. This encodes CASSLVAGGPKKTQYF.